The 28 T cell receptor beta chains in this list originate from one sample, sequenced in a study of cytomegalovirus exposure and HLA in healthy donors. The method was immunoSEQ multiplex PCR; TCRdb's version includes in-frame clones alone and lacks a portion of them. The data hold about 50,000 clones, with 88% observed a single time. Sequenced sample: PBMCs. The receptor source for this set is a woman in her 30s in good health and CMV-seronegative.

The chain combines TRBV6-5 with TRBJ1-2; the D gene is possibly TRBD1 (6 bases). The CDR3 consists of 13 residues. Per the germline V gene, CDR1 is MNHEY and CDR2 is SVGAGI. The V and J ends lost 6 bases and 4 bases respectively, with 12 bases between them. This CDR3 is CASSRGQSYGYTF. In DNA form, the CDR3 reads TGTGCCAGCAGCCGTGGACAGTCCTATGGCTACACCTTC.

This clone was recorded a few times. The chain combines TRBV27 with TRBJ2-7; perhaps TRBD2 as D (6 bases). CDR1 and CDR2 from the germline V gene are MNHEY and SMNVEV (reference sequence). The V and J ends lost 5 bases and 1 base respectively, with 9 bases between them. The CDR3 loop spans 13 amino acids. CDR3 in DNA: TGTGCCAGCAGTGCGGGACTTTCCTACGAGCAGTACTTC. It codes for CASSAGLSYEQYF.

The chain carries TRBV7-2 and TRBJ1-2, with 9 bases that match TRBD1. J gave up 7 bases and V 11 bases, and 11 bases lay outside the gene matches. CDR3 length: 13 amino acids. Per germline, CDR1 SGHTA and CDR2 FQGNSA. The CDR3 is CAAHQTGGVGYTF. The CDR3 DNA follows: TGTGCCGCCCACCAAACAGGGGGCGTTGGCTACACCTTC.

The rearrangement joins TRBV5-1 to TRBJ1-1; D perhaps matches TRBD1 (5 bases). Deletions cut 4 bases from V and 3 bases from J, with 19 bases between. Germline CDR1 SGHRS, CDR2 YFSETQ. The CDR3 runs to 16 residues. The CDR3, as DNA: TGCGCCAGCAGCCAGAGCCAGGGTGGGAGGCACACTGAAGCTTTCTTT. Translated, it gives CASSQSQGGRHTEAFF.

CDR3 residues: CASSLSSYEQYF. The CDR3, as DNA: TGCGCCAGCAGCCTTAGTTCCTACGAGCAGTACTTC. The chain combines TRBV5-1 with TRBJ2-7; D unclear. The V gene's germline CDR1 is SGHRS and CDR2 YFSETQ. The length of the CDR3 is 12 residues. V lost 4 bases to trimming and J lost 1 base, with 6 bases between them. The variable domain in full, completed from reference TRBV5-1 and TRBJ2-7, reads KAGVTQTPRYLIKTRGQQVTLSCSPISGHRSVSWYQQTPGQGLQFLFEYFSETQRNKGNFPGRFSGRQFSNSRSEMNVSTLELGDSALYLCASSLSSYEQYFGPGTRLTVT.

CDR3 amino acids: CASSPRDGSTDTQYF. The CDR3 DNA sequence: TGTGCCAGCAGCCCCAGAGACGGGAGCACAGATACGCAGTATTTT. The gene calls are TRBV11-2 and TRBJ2-3; D is ambiguous. In germline, CDR1 is SGHAT, CDR2 FQNNGV. V shed 5 bases and J shed 0 bases, with 12 bases lying between them. The CDR3 runs to 15 residues. The full variable domain, with the rest looked up from reference TRBV11-2 and TRBJ2-3, is EAGVAQSPRYKIIEKRQSVAFWCNPISGHATLYWYQQILGQGPKLLIQFQNNGVVDDSQLPKDRFSAERLKGVDSTLKIQPAKLEDSAVYLCASSPRDGSTDTQYFGPGTRLTVL.

The chain carries TRBV4-2 and TRBJ2-1; 16 bases match TRBD2. The germline V gene encodes CDR1 LGHNA and CDR2 YNFKEQ. The CDR3 covers 20 residues. Germline trimming cut 0 bases from V and 6 bases from J; bases unmatched to any gene: 11. This CDR3 reads CASSQDNPGLAGGPSNEQFF. CDR3 coding DNA: TGTGCCAGCAGCCAAGATAACCCGGGACTAGCGGGAGGGCCAAGCAATGAGCAGTTCTTC.

The chain uses TRBV5-1 and TRBJ1-3, with D perhaps matching TRBD1 (5 bases). Germline CDR1 SGHRS, CDR2 YFSETQ. CDR3 length equals 14 residues. V gave up 2 bases and J gave up 4 bases, with 10 bases separating them. DNA for the CDR3: TGCGCCAGCAGCTTTTCCCCAGGGGGAAACACCATATATTTT. Translating gives CASSFSPGGNTIYF. Using reference TRBV5-1 and TRBJ1-3 for the parts outside the CDR3, the full variable domain is KAGVTQTPRYLIKTRGQQVTLSCSPISGHRSVSWYQQTPGQGLQFLFEYFSETQRNKGNFPGRFSGRQFSNSRSEMNVSTLELGDSALYLCASSFSPGGNTIYFGEGSWLTVV.

This chain links TRBV27 with TRBJ2-5, with 7 bases identical to TRBD2. The CDR3 consists of 13 residues. Germline V gene data show CDR1 as MNHEY and CDR2 as SMNVEV (reference sequence). The V gene end was trimmed by 6 bases and the J gene end by 4 bases; junction bases not matched to a gene: 5. CDR3 in amino acids: CASRRGLGETQYF. As DNA, the CDR3 is TGTGCCAGCAGGCGGGGGTTGGGAGAGACCCAGTACTTC.

The chain is built from TRBV6-1 and TRBJ1-1, with D tentatively TRBD1 (5 bases). CDR1 and CDR2 (germline): MNHNS, SASEGT. CDR3 size: 13 residues. Trimming removed 8 bases from V and 5 bases from J, with 15 bases in between. CDR3 in amino acids: CASLDGDRTEAFF. CDR3 coding DNA: TGTGCCAGCCTAGACGGAGACAGAACTGAAGCTTTCTTT.

This chain connects TRBV27 to TRBJ2-1; tentatively, D is TRBD2 (5 bases). CDR1 and CDR2 from the germline V gene are MNHEY and SMNVEV (reference sequence). The CDR3 is 17 residues long. The germline V and J ends were trimmed by 1 base and 6 bases, with 19 bases remaining between them. The CDR3 DNA sequence: TGTGCCAGCAGTTTATTTGCCTCGAACAATCGGGGCAATGAGCAGTTCTTC. It yields the protein CASSLFASNNRGNEQFF.

The J gene is TRBJ2-3, the V gene TRBV6-6, with TRBD2 identical over 9 bases. Trimming took 8 bases from V and 3 from J; bases not matched to a gene: 3. This CDR3 spans 13 amino acids. Germline assignment: CDR1 MNHNY and CDR2 SVGAGI (reference sequence). In nucleotides, the CDR3 is TGTGCCAGCGGTAGCGGGAGTACAGATACGCAGTATTTT. Its protein is CASGSGSTDTQYF.

The chain links TRBV27 to TRBJ2-7; 10 positions agree with TRBD2. V shed 2 bases, J shed 3 bases, and the junction held 4 bases outside the gene matches. The CDR3 totals 15 residues. Germline CDR1 is MNHEY and CDR2 is SMNVEV (reference sequence). CDR3 sequence (DNA): TGTGCCAGCAGTTTACTAGCGGGAGAAGGCTACGAGCAGTACTTC. It is translated as CASSLLAGEGYEQYF.

The rearrangement links TRBV29-1 to TRBJ2-3, with 7 positions matching TRBD1. The CDR3 consists of 15 residues. The V and J ends lost 6 bases and 0 bases, in that order; junction bases with no gene match: 9. Germline lookup yields CDR1 SQVTM and CDR2 ANQGSEA. The CDR3, as DNA: TGCAGCGTCGCCAGGGGGTGGGATAGCACAGATACGCAGTATTTT. Protein: CSVARGWDSTDTQYF.

The chain employs TRBV4-3 and TRBJ2-3, with D perhaps matching TRBD1 (6 bases). CDR3 length: 15 amino acids. With 0 bases removed from V and 9 bases from J, the gap between germline ends came to 16 bases. The germline V gene encodes CDR1 LGHNA and CDR2 YSLEER. Here the CDR3 DNA reads TGCGCCAGCAGCCAAGACGGGACAAGTAAGGGGACGCAGTATTTT. Translating it yields CASSQDGTSKGTQYF.

The rearrangement joins TRBV9 to TRBJ1-4, with 9 bases aligning to TRBD1. With 3 bases clipped from V and 6 bases from J, the junction kept 6 bases outside the gene matches. This CDR3 comprises 15 residues. CDR1 is SGDLS and CDR2 is YYNGEE in the germline V gene. CDR3 bases: TGTGCCAGCAGCGACAGGGGGCCCGGTGATGAAAAACTGTTTTTT. Translating it yields CASSDRGPGDEKLFF.

V and J are TRBV27 and TRBJ2-1, with D unresolved. This CDR3 is 15 amino acids long. Trimming left V 7 bases short and J 4 bases short, with 17 bases between. Germline V gene data show CDR1 as MNHEY and CDR2 as SMNVEV (reference sequence). The CDR3 region has the DNA TGTGCCAGCATGAGTCCCAGGCTCATTTACAATGAGCAGTTCTTC. The encoded protein is CASMSPRLIYNEQFF.

The rearrangement uses TRBV4-3 and TRBJ1-1, with 8 bases lining up with TRBD1. Germline values: CDR1 LGHNA, CDR2 YSLEER. The V segment lost 0 bases and the J segment 4 bases; nucleotides outside the gene matches: 10. The CDR3 is 17 amino acids. For the CDR3, the DNA is TGCGCCAGCAGCCAAGACCGGACAGGGATGCTTGCCACTGAAGCTTTCTTT. This sequence encodes CASSQDRTGMLATEAFF.

The chain employs TRBV7-2 and TRBJ2-3; perhaps TRBD2 as D (5 bases). Looked up from germline, CDR1 is SGHTA and CDR2 is FQGNSA. Trimming stripped 1 base from V and 0 bases from J, with 11 bases between. CDR3 size: 16 residues. CDR3 bases: TGTGCCAGCAGCTTAGTGCGGCGGGCTAGCACAGATACGCAGTATTTT. Protein: CASSLVRRASTDTQYF. Complete variable domain (other parts from reference TRBV7-2 and TRBJ2-3): GAGVSQSPSNKVTEKGKDVELRCDPISGHTALYWYRQSLGQGLEFLIYFQGNSAPDKSGLPSDRFSAERTGGSVSTLTIQRTQQEDSAVYLCASSLVRRASTDTQYFGPGTRLTVL.

This clone was seen more than once but under ten times. This chain links TRBV2 with TRBJ2-7; D might be TRBD2 (6 bases). CDR1 is SNHLY, CDR2 FYNNEI, per germline. The CDR3 runs 11 residues. Trimming stripped 11 bases from V and 3 bases from J, with 11 bases between. The CDR3 nucleotides are TGTGCCTCCGGGGGAGACTACGAGCAGTACTTC. Protein sequence: CASGGDYEQYF.

J is TRBJ2-1 and V is TRBV11-2; 10 nucleotides match TRBD2. V was pared by 6 bases and J by 4 bases, with 12 bases of the junction left unmatched. The CDR3 extends over 17 amino acids. Per germline, CDR1 SGHAT and CDR2 FQNNGV. CDR3 nucleotide sequence: TGTGCCAGCAGTCAATTGGGAGGACTAGCGGCTTACAATGAGCAGTTCTTC. Its protein product is CASSQLGGLAAYNEQFF.

J is TRBJ2-1 and V is TRBV30; D is perhaps TRBD2 (5 bases). This CDR3 spans 13 amino acids. Trimming cost V 3 bases and J 0 bases, with 6 bases left between them. CDR1 GTSNPN and CDR2 SVGIG come from the germline V gene (reference sequence). The chain's CDR3 is CAWSGVSYNEQFF. The DNA for the CDR3 is TGTGCCTGGAGCGGGGTCTCCTACAATGAGCAGTTCTTC.

J is TRBJ2-5 and V is TRBV5-4; tentative D call: TRBD2 (5 bases). CDR1 is SGHNT and CDR2 is YYREEE in the germline V gene (reference sequence). Trimming removed 2 bases from V and 1 base from J, with 9 bases in between. CDR3 size: 14 residues. For the CDR3, the DNA is TGTGCCAGCAGCTTTCGGGGTTCCCAAGAGACCCAGTACTTC. This gives the protein CASSFRGSQETQYF.

The V and J genes are TRBV19 and TRBJ1-2, with 9 bases aligning to TRBD1. Germline V lookup: CDR1 LNHDA, CDR2 SQIVND (reference sequence). The CDR3 contains 13 residues. Trimming cost V 5 bases and J 3 bases; bases outside gene matches: 1. In DNA, the CDR3 is TGTGCCAGTAGTCGACAGGGGGACTATGGCTACACCTTC. Protein sequence: CASSRQGDYGYTF.

This chain connects TRBV28 to TRBJ1-2; D might be TRBD1 (6 bases). The V end lost 2 bases, the J end lost 6 bases, and 16 bases lay between the germline ends. This CDR3 is 15 amino acids long. From germline, CDR1 is MDHEN and CDR2 SYDVKM. This CDR3 reads CASSLLNTGWDGYTF. CDR3 nucleotides: TGTGCCAGCAGTTTACTCAATACAGGGTGGGATGGCTACACCTTC.

This chain links TRBV27 with TRBJ2-7; no clear D gene. Germline V gene data show CDR1 as MNHEY and CDR2 as SMNVEV (reference sequence). The CDR3 has 13 amino acids. V was trimmed by 5 bases and J by 0 bases, leaving 8 bases between them. DNA for the CDR3: TGTGCCAGCAGTCCCGACAACTCCTACGAGCAGTACTTC. Residues: CASSPDNSYEQYF.

This chain's CDR3 is CASSGMTGESQETQYF. The CDR3 DNA reads as TGTGCCAGCAGCGGGATGACAGGGGAAAGCCAAGAGACCCAGTACTTC. The rearrangement uses TRBV9 and TRBJ2-5; TRBD1 agrees at 8 bases. Per germline, CDR1 SGDLS and CDR2 YYNGEE. V lost 3 bases to trimming and J lost 1 base; unmatched junction nucleotides: 8. CDR3 length: 16 residues.

J is TRBJ2-7 and V is TRBV18; 7 positions agree with TRBD2. Trimming removed 3 bases from V and 0 bases from J; junction bases left unmatched: 8. CDR3 length equals 16 residues. Germline V gene lookup returns CDR1 KGHSH and CDR2 LQKENI. The CDR3 protein is CASSPAAAGSSYEQYF. CDR3 DNA: TGTGCCAGCTCACCCGCCGCAGCGGGGAGCTCCTACGAGCAGTACTTC. Supplemented by reference TRBV18 and TRBJ2-7, the full variable domain reads NAGVMQNPRHLVRRRGQEARLRCSPMKGHSHVYWYRQLPEEGLKFMVYLQKENIIDESGMPKERFSAEFPKEGPSILRIQQVVRGDSAAYFCASSPAAAGSSYEQYFGPGTRLTVT.